The 17 T cell receptor beta chains presented below share a single source sample, sequenced in a study of shared clonotypes between healthy human individuals (dated by TCRdb to the early 2020s). The method behind the library was the immunoSEQ multiplex PCR assay. In TCRdb, the immuneACCESS table is reduced to in-frame sequences with V and J assigned. These tables do not hold every clone; where another copy was compared, an unresolved V gene accounts for under half, and the others remain unexplained. For this sample there are some 2,100,000 clones; approximately 94% appear just once. The ten largest clones capture roughly 0.13% of the sample. Sequenced sample: naive CD4+ T cells sorted from blood. Per the publication, the cell subset or site label means: CD45RA+ positively selected. The receptor source for this set is a man in his late teens or twenties in good health.

In DNA form, the CDR3 reads TGTGCCAGCTCACGACCTAGCGTCACCGGGGAGCTGTTTTTT. It yields the protein CASSRPSVTGELFF. The chain uses TRBV18 and TRBJ2-2; D may be TRBD2 (6 bases). The germline V gene encodes CDR1 KGHSH and CDR2 LQKENI. CDR3 length equals 14 residues. The V end was cut by 4 bases, the J end by 4 bases, with 10 bases between.

The chain combines TRBV6-5 with TRBJ2-2; tentatively, D is TRBD1 (5 bases). CDR3 length equals 15 residues. The V end lost 4 bases, the J end lost 3 bases, and 12 bases lay between the germline ends. Germline V gene lookup returns CDR1 MNHEY and CDR2 SVGAGI. CDR3: CASSWGRPYTGELFF. The DNA of the CDR3 is TGTGCCAGCAGTTGGGGCCGTCCATACACCGGGGAGCTGTTTTTT.

This chain uses TRBV4-3 with TRBJ2-5; D gene ambiguous. This CDR3 has 15 amino acids. The V end was cut by 3 bases, the J end by 1 base, with 12 bases between. Germline V gene data show CDR1 as LGHNA and CDR2 as YSLEER. The CDR3 DNA follows: TGCGCCAGCAGCCAGTCCCGACGGACCCAAGAGACCCAGTACTTC. This translates into CASSQSRRTQETQYF.

J is TRBJ2-5 and V is TRBV5-1, with D possibly being TRBD2 (5 bases). Germline CDR1 and CDR2: SGHRS and YFSETQ. V was pared by 4 bases and J by 7 bases, with 17 bases between. The CDR3 has 14 amino acids. The CDR3 bases are TGCGCCAGCAGCCTTGAGGGCACGGTCGGGACCCAGTACTTC. Protein product: CASSLEGTVGTQYF.

The chain recombines TRBV5-1 with TRBJ1-2; D is unresolved. CDR3 size: 15 residues. V was shortened by 2 bases and J by 3 bases, with 14 bases between the two germline ends. Germline loops: CDR1 SGHRS, CDR2 YFSETQ. Here the CDR3 reads CASSFLYEVDYGYTF. DNA for the CDR3: TGCGCCAGCAGCTTCCTTTATGAAGTCGACTATGGCTACACCTTC.

The CDR3 is CSAITWGTEAFF. For the CDR3, the DNA is TGCAGCGCCATAACCTGGGGTACTGAAGCTTTCTTT. The chain recombines TRBV29-1 with TRBJ1-1; D unresolved. The CDR3 totals 12 residues. V gave up 7 bases and J gave up 5 bases, with 14 bases separating them. The V gene's germline CDR1 is SQVTM and CDR2 ANQGSEA.

Details on this clone: Other nucleotide sequences in the sample specify the same CDR3. The rearrangement joins TRBV5-4 to TRBJ1-5, with D hard to call. Trimming cost V 0 bases and J 6 bases, with 7 bases left between them. Germline V gives CDR1 SGHNT, CDR2 YYREEE (reference sequence). This CDR3 contains 13 residues. CDR3 nucleotide sequence: TGTGCCAGCAGCTTGGCGGGAGGTCAGCCCCAGCATTTT. Amino acids: CASSLAGGQPQHF.

This chain joins TRBV11-3 and TRBJ2-1, with 14 bases identical to TRBD2. V shed 4 bases and J 9 bases; nucleotides not matched to a gene: 8. The germline CDR1 and CDR2 sequences are SGHNT and YENEEA. The CDR3 extends over 16 amino acids. CDR3 bases: TGTGCCAGCAGCTCGCCGGGACTAGCGGGAGTTTCTGAGCAGTTCTTC. Its protein is CASSSPGLAGVSEQFF.

The chain joins TRBV10-1 to TRBJ2-1; possible D gene TRBD1, 6 bases. Germline lookup yields CDR1 WNHNN and CDR2 SYGVQD (reference sequence). Trimming pared 6 bases from V and 7 bases from J, leaving 19 bases between. The CDR3 sequence is 15 residues long. Here the CDR3 DNA reads TGCGCCAGCAGACTGGACAGCGACCCCTTGAATGAGCAGTTCTTC. Its translation: CASRLDSDPLNEQFF.

This clone was recorded only once. Other DNA sequences from this sample encode an identical CDR3 as well. The chain has TRBV6-1 and TRBJ2-7; 12 bases are a match to TRBD2. Germline CDR1 is MNHNS and CDR2 is SASEGT. Trimming cost V 4 bases and J 2 bases; bases outside gene matches: 0. This CDR3 is built from 14 residues. For the CDR3, the DNA is TGTGCCAGCAGTGGACTAGCGGGGGCCTACGAGCAGTACTTC. Its translation: CASSGLAGAYEQYF.

On this clone: The germline gene is not matched at one end of the junction; a read error may be the cause. This sequence joins TRBV7-2 and TRBJ2-5, with 8 bases that match TRBD1. Germline V gives CDR1 SGHTA, CDR2 FQGNSA. The CDR3 extends over 12 amino acids. The CDR3 loop reads CASSAWDRWVNF. The CDR3 DNA reads as TGTGCCAGCAGCGCCTGGGACAGGTGGGTCAACTTC.

The chain combines TRBV10-3 with TRBJ1-6; possible D gene TRBD1, 6 bases. Trimming took off 6 bases at V and 2 bases at J, with 11 bases between the two ends. CDR1 and CDR2 (germline): ENHRY, SYGVKD. The CDR3 extends over 15 amino acids. The CDR3 spells CAIRAGEAYNSPLHF. CDR3 nucleotides: TGTGCCATCAGGGCAGGGGAGGCCTATAATTCACCCCTCCACTTT.

The chain is built from TRBV19 and TRBJ2-1, with D maybe TRBD2 (6 bases). Germline CDR1 and CDR2: LNHDA and SQIVND (reference sequence). This CDR3 is 12 amino acids long. V lost 4 bases to trimming and J lost 13 bases, with 14 bases between them. CDR3 sequence (DNA): TGTGCCAGTAGTACCGCGGGGAGCGAACAGTTCTTC. It translates to CASSTAGSEQFF.

This clone showed up just once. This chain links TRBV5-1 with TRBJ2-7; unclear D gene. The CDR3 totals 13 residues. V was shortened by 7 bases and J by 3 bases, with 14 bases between the two germline ends. In germline, CDR1 is SGHRS, CDR2 YFSETQ. CDR3 loop: CASCRLGNYEQYF. The CDR3 region has the DNA TGCGCCAGCTGCCGCCTGGGAAACTACGAGCAGTACTTC.

The genes are TRBV7-2 and TRBJ2-7, with 8 positions matching TRBD2. This CDR3 has 15 residues. Looked up from germline, CDR1 is SGHTA and CDR2 is FQGNSA. V dropped 5 bases and J dropped 6; count of bases not matched to a gene: 12. CDR3 coding DNA: TGTGCCAGCAGCGGAGGGGCGAGCGGGAGCCTCGAGCAGTACTTC. Amino acids: CASSGGASGSLEQYF.

As to this clone: The same CDR3 also results from other DNA sequences found in this sample. The chain is built from TRBV7-2 and TRBJ1-1, with D perhaps TRBD1 (6 bases). Germline V gene data show CDR1 as SGHTA and CDR2 as FQGNSA. This CDR3 spans 13 amino acids. Trimming stripped 1 base from V and 6 bases from J, with 9 bases between. CDR3 region: CASSLDRVAEAFF. For the CDR3, the DNA is TGTGCCAGCAGCTTAGACAGGGTAGCTGAAGCTTTCTTT. The whole variable domain, remainder taken from reference TRBV7-2 and TRBJ1-1, is GAGVSQSPSNKVTEKGKDVELRCDPISGHTALYWYRQSLGQGLEFLIYFQGNSAPDKSGLPSDRFSAERTGGSVSTLTIQRTQQEDSAVYLCASSLDRVAEAFFGQGTRLTVV.

The rearrangement links TRBV7-9 to TRBJ2-7, with D unresolved. Germline V gives CDR1 SEHNR, CDR2 FQNEAQ (reference sequence). V was pared by 5 bases and J by 5 bases, with 7 bases between. This CDR3 region has 11 residues. CDR3 sequence: CASSPVNEQYF. The CDR3 DNA is TGTGCCAGCAGCCCAGTGAACGAGCAGTACTTC. Full variable domain (missing parts from reference TRBV7-9 and TRBJ2-7): DTGVSQNPRHKITKRGQNVTFRCDPISEHNRLYWYRQTLGQGPEFLTYFQNEAQLEKSRLLSDRFSAERPKGSFSTLEIQRTEQGDSAMYLCASSPVNEQYFGPGTRLTVT.